This T cell receptor beta chain derives from a study of beta chain features in type 1 diabetes. Broader study findings: Moderate but significant shortening of TCRB CDR3s was recorded in all four CD4+ subsets from Type 1 diabetes patients.

This clone was detected a few times. Its antigen is as yet unknown. V was cut by 5 bases and J by 1 base, with 9 bases left in between. Germline CDR1 SGHRS, CDR2 YFSETQ. This CDR3 region has 13 residues. Reverse transcription of all isolated RNA meant that expressed TCRB transcripts were sequenced. Method: immunoSEQ multiplex PCR; TCRdb's copy keeps in-frame clones and lacks some. The sample has 680,000 or so clones, 10% to 15% seen once; the top ten hold 0.022%. This chain joins TRBV5-1 and TRBJ2-5; TRBD1 might be the D (6 bases). Sequenced: naive CD4+ T cells from blood. The TCR originated in a young man with type 1 diabetes. The CDR3 loop reads CASSGGSQETQYF. CDR3 DNA: TGCGCCAGCAGTGGGGGCAGCCAAGAGACCCAGTACTTC.